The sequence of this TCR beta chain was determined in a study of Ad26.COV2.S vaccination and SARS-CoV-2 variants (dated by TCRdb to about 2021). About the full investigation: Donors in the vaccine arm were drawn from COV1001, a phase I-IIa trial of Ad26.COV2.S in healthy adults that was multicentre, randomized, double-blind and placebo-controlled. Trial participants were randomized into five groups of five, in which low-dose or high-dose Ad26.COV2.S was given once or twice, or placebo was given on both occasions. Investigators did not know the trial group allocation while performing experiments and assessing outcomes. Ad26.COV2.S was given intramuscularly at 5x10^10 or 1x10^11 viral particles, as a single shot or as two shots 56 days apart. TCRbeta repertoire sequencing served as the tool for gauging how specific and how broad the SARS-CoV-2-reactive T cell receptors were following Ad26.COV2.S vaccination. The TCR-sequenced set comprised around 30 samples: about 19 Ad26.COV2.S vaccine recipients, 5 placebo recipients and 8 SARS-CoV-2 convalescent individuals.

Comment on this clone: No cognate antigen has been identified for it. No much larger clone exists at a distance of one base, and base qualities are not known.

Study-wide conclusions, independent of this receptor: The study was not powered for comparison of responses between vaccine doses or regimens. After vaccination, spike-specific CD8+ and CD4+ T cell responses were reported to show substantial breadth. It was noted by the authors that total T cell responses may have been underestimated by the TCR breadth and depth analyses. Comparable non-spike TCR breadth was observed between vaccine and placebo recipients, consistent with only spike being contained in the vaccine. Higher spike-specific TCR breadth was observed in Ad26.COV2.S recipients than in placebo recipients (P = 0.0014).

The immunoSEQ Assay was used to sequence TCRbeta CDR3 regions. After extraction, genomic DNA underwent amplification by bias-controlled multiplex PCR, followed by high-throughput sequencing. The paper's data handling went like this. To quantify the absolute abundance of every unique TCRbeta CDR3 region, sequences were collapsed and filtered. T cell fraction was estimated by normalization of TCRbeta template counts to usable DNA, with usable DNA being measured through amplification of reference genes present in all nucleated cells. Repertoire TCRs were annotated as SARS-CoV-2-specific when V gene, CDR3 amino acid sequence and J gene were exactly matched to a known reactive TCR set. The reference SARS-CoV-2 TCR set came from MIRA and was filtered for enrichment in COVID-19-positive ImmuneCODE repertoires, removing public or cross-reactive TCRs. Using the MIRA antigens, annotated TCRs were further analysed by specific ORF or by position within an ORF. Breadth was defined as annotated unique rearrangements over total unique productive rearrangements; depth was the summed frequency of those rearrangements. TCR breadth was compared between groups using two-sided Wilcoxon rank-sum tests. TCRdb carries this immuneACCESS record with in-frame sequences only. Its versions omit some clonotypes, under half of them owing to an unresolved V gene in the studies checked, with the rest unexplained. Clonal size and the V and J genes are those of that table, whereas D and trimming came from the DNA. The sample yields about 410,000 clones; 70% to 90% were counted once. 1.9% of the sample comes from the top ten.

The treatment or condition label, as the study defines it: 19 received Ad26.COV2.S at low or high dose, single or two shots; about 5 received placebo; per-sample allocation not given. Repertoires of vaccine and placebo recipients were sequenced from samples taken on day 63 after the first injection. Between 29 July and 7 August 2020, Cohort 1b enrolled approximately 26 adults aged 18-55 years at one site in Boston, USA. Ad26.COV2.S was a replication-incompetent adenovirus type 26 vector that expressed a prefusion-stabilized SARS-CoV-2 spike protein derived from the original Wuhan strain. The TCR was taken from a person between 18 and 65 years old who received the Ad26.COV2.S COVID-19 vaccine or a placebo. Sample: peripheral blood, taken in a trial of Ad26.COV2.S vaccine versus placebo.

The DNA reads TGCGCCAGCAGCCAAGACGGACTAGGGGCCTACAATGAGCAGTTCTTC. Protein translation: CASSQDGLGAYNEQFF. Here the chain combines TRBV4-3 and TRBJ2-1; 7 bases in the middle match TRBD2. The CDR3 runs 16 residues from the cysteine to the phenylalanine. The only DNA kept is the CDR3, 48 bases in frame from the first base. Trimming leaves V shorter by 0 bases and J shorter by 2 bases, with the junction holding 4 bases beyond the gene matches. Via the germline V gene, CDR1 is LGHNA and CDR2 YSLEER.